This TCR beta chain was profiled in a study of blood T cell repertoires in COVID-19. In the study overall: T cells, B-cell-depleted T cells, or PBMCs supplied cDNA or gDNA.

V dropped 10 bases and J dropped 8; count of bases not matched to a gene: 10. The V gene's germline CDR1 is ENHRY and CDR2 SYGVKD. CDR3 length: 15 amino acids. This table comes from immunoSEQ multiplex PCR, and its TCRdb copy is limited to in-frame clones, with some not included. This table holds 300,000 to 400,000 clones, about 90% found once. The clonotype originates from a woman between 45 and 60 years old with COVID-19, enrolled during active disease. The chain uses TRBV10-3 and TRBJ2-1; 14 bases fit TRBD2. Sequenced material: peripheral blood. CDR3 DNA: TGTGCCACCCGCTCCGGGACTAGCGGGAGCGATGAGCAGTTCTTC. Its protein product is CATRSGTSGSDEQFF.